The clone carrying this TCR beta chain turned up a few times. The antigen remains undetermined. These data originate in a study of blood T cells in healthy people across ages. PBMCs were isolated at a quantity of at least 6.5 million per sample. The germline V gene encodes CDR1 KGHSH and CDR2 LQKENI. The CDR3 totals 12 residues. Deletions cut 3 bases from V and 12 bases from J, with 12 bases between. Sample-barcoded 5' priming and a J-beta primer mix drove a second PCR of about 7 to 11 cycles. TCRdb independently ran MiXCR on the 5' RACE reads; one entry per CDR3 protein. Of around 1.5 million distinct CDR3 sequences in the sample, almost 35% were seen once. General study findings and limits: A roughly linear fall in TCR beta diversity per million T cells was seen with increasing age. Donors of long life had a larger count of naive CD4+ cells and greater diversity than aged donors. Nothing was known about donor CMV status, and this possibly confounded expanded clonotype changes.

The TCR originated in a woman aged 25 to 45 in good health. The V call is TRBV18, the J call TRBJ2-1; D may correspond to TRBD1 or TRBD2 (5 bases each). The sample comprised blood. The chain's CDR3 is CASSPGTGGQFF. As DNA, the CDR3 is TGTGCCAGCTCACCCGGGACGGGTGGGCAGTTCTTC.